Reported below is one T cell receptor (beta chain). Its antigen is as yet unknown. The data originate from a study of beta chain features in type 1 diabetes. Overall study results and limits: Compared to healthy donors, patients appeared to have naive, central memory and Treg TCRB repertoires that were more alike. There was a moderate but significant shortening of TCRB CDR3s in all four CD4+ subsets of Type 1 diabetes patients.

Naive, central memory, regulatory and stem cell-like memory cells within the CD4+ compartment were sorted using CD45RO/CCR7/CD25/CD127/CD95/CD27. Purities over 95% were achieved in all sorted populations. All of the isolated RNA was reverse transcribed, so expressed TCRB transcripts were sequenced. Generated by immunoSEQ multiplex PCR, the TCRdb table keeps only in-frame clones and is missing some. The table records some 290,000 clones, roughly 24% of them present only once. Germline V lookup: CDR1 SGHTA, CDR2 FQGTGA. The CDR3 consists of 13 residues. V dropped 5 bases and J dropped 4; count of bases not matched to a gene: 3.

The source is a woman aged 25-40 years with type 1 diabetes. Material: naive CD4+ T cells from blood. V and J are TRBV7-3 and TRBJ2-5, with 8 bases identical to TRBD1. This CDR3 reads CASSTGQGETQYF. The CDR3 DNA sequence: TGTGCCAGCAGCACAGGACAGGGAGAGACCCAGTACTTC.